This T cell receptor gamma chain was observed in a study of gamma delta lymphoproliferative disorders and STAT genes. About the research overall: Each gamma-chain library started from at least 50 ng of genomic DNA, using the LymphoTrack Dx TCRG Assay. The EuroClonality-NGS protocol was used to prepare delta libraries. Study-level results: Control T cells likely spanned varied maturation stages, whereas leukemic cells were skewed toward terminal effectors.

The CDR3 length is 15 residues. TCRdb reran clone calling via CATT on the multiplex PCR reads. The table has about 2,000 gamma-chain clones, roughly a fifth seen once; the top ten hold about 32%. Genomic DNA from isolated PBMCs served as the sequencing template. This clone was recorded a few times. The antigen is unknown. This DNA's translation differs at residue 10 from TCRdb's protein, which comes from a much larger clone; a read error is likely, and the protein shown is translated from the DNA. The receptor comes from a human donor in good health. This sequence joins TRGV11 and TRGJP1. In the absence of a J gene in TCRdb, the DNA was matched to germline to assign it here. TRGV11 is marked as an open reading frame, function uncertain. Sequenced material: blood. The CDR3 here is CACWIRHSTDWFKIF. The CDR3 bases are TGTGCCTGCTGGATTAGGCACTCCACTGATTGGTTCAAGATATTT.